One sample yielded the 27 T cell receptor beta chains listed below, sequenced in a study of response to subunit inactivated influenza vaccine. TCRdb redid the calling of the RT-PCR reads with MiXCR, one entry per CDR3 protein. The sample comprises around 490,000 distinct CDR3 sequences, less than 10% of which are singletons, and approximately 13% rests with the top ten. Sample: PBMCs from blood, taken 23 months after vaccination. The receptors originated from a man between 50 and 75 years old who received an inactivated influenza vaccine.

This clonotype was seen a few times. This chain joins TRBV12-3 or TRBV12-4 and TRBJ2-7, with D perhaps TRBD1 (6 bases). The germline V and J ends were trimmed by 2 bases and 5 bases, with 10 bases remaining between them. The CDR3 sequence is 13 residues long. The CDR3 sequence is CASSLWTADEQYF. For the CDR3, the DNA is TGTGCCAGCAGTTTATGGACAGCGGACGAGCAGTACTTC.

The chain employs TRBV12-3 or TRBV12-4 and TRBJ2-7; D ambiguous. The germline V and J ends were trimmed by 1 base and 4 bases, with 8 bases remaining between them. The CDR3 spans 13 residues. The CDR3 sequence is CASSLGGKYEQYF. The CDR3, as DNA: TGTGCCAGCAGTTTAGGAGGCAAGTACGAGCAGTACTTC.

This clonotype has a handful of counts. The chain is built from TRBV4-1 and TRBJ2-3; 12 bases fit TRBD1. With V trimmed by 4 bases and J by 1 base, 6 bases remained unmatched. Germline CDR1 is MGHRA and CDR2 is YSYEKL. This CDR3 is built from 17 residues. The CDR3 coding sequence is TGCGCCAGCAGCCCCCGGGACAGGGGGCGCGGCACAGATACGCAGTATTTT. Translated: CASSPRDRGRGTDTQYF.

This chain links TRBV6-2 or TRBV6-3 with TRBJ2-1; D ambiguous. The CDR3 has 16 residues. V shed 2 bases and J shed 4 bases, with 15 bases lying between them. Germline V lookup: CDR1 MNHEY, CDR2 SVGEGT. The DNA of the CDR3 is TGTGCCAGCAGTTACGGGCCCACCACGGTATACAATGAGCAGTTCTTC. Protein: CASSYGPTTVYNEQFF.

V and J are TRBV20-1 and TRBJ2-1; maybe TRBD2 (5 bases). V was trimmed by 7 bases and J by 9 bases, leaving 19 bases between them. The CDR3 contains 13 residues. Looked up from germline, CDR1 is DFQATT and CDR2 is SNEGSKA (reference sequence). CDR3 in amino acids: CSGRLALKGEQFF. In DNA form, the CDR3 reads TGCAGTGGAAGGCTAGCTTTAAAGGGTGAGCAGTTCTTC.

This chain links TRBV9 with TRBJ1-1; no clear D gene. Germline CDR1 and CDR2: SGDLS and YYNGEE. V lost 0 bases to trimming and J lost 3 bases, with 6 bases between them. This CDR3 has 13 amino acids. This CDR3 reads CASSVGLYTEAFF. In nucleotides, the CDR3 is TGTGCCAGCAGCGTAGGGCTGTACACTGAAGCTTTCTTT.

The CDR3 DNA is TGTGCCAGCTCCGCACCGAGGGGGGGGCCAAGTGAGCAGTTCTTC. Its translation is CASSAPRGGPSEQFF. The chain couples TRBV7-9 to TRBJ2-1, with D maybe TRBD2 (7 bases). Trimming removed 8 bases from V and 9 bases from J, with 23 bases in between. This CDR3 contains 15 residues. Germline V lookup: CDR1 SEHNR, CDR2 FQNEAQ (reference sequence).

This clonotype was seen at least ten times. V gene TRBV15 combines with J gene TRBJ1-6; 10 nucleotides match TRBD1. V trimming: 8 bases; J trimming: 9 bases; junction bases outside the gene matches: 10. Germline lookup yields CDR1 LNHNV and CDR2 YYDKDF (reference sequence). This CDR3 comprises 15 residues. CDR3 nucleotide sequence: TGTGCCACCCGCGGAGACAGGGGGCGCTTTTCACCCCTCCACTTT. Protein sequence: CATRGDRGRFSPLHF.

J is TRBJ1-1 and V is TRBV9; D gene ambiguous. V lost 0 bases, J lost 1 base, and 7 bases lay in between. The CDR3 extends over 14 amino acids. The germline V gene has CDR1 SGDLS and CDR2 YYNGEE. DNA of the CDR3: TGTGCCAGCAGCGTAGACAGCGGGAACACTGAAGCTTTCTTT. It specifies CASSVDSGNTEAFF.

A few counts support this clonotype. The rearrangement joins TRBV7-9 to TRBJ2-2; TRBD2 matches 7 bases. Germline values: CDR1 SEHNR, CDR2 FQNEAQ (reference sequence). The CDR3 consists of 17 residues. V trimming: 5 bases; J trimming: 2 bases; junction bases outside the gene matches: 11. The CDR3 DNA follows: TGTGCCAGCAGCCCAGCGCGGGGGTTTATTAACACCGGGGAGCTGTTTTTT. It yields the protein CASSPARGFINTGELFF.

This rearrangement joins TRBV6-2 or TRBV6-3 to TRBJ2-7; 10 positions match TRBD1. Germline lookup yields CDR1 MNHEY and CDR2 SVGEGT. The CDR3 length is 15 residues. The junction had 10 bases not matched to a gene; V was cut back by 5 bases and J by 6 bases. The CDR3 reads CASSTYDRGLFEQYF. CDR3 in DNA: TGTGCCAGCAGTACCTATGACAGGGGGCTCTTCGAGCAGTACTTC.

This clonotype appeared many times. The V gene is TRBV20-1, the J gene TRBJ2-1; 9 positions agree with TRBD1. CDR1 is DFQATT, CDR2 SNEGSKA, per germline (reference sequence). The CDR3 sequence is 14 residues long. The J segment lost 9 bases and the V segment lost 4 bases, leaving 10 bases of the junction unmatched. The CDR3 DNA reads as TGCAGTGCTAACCCCGGGACAGGGTCTCGTGAGCAGTTCTTC. Translation gives CSANPGTGSREQFF.

This clonotype was detected a few times. This chain connects TRBV6-1 to TRBJ1-1; D unresolved. CDR3 length: 15 residues. Trimming took 5 bases from V and 5 from J, leaving 18 bases between them. CDR1 and CDR2 from the germline V gene are MNHNS and SASEGT. The CDR3 reads CASSPNTGGLTEAFF. Written as DNA, the CDR3 is TGTGCCAGCAGTCCTAACACCGGTGGGTTGACTGAAGCTTTCTTT.

This clonotype was observed many times. This chain uses TRBV5-1 with TRBJ2-3; a weak D match, TRBD2 (6 bases). The germline V gene encodes CDR1 SGHRS and CDR2 YFSETQ. The V end was cut by 4 bases, the J end by 5 bases, with 17 bases between. CDR3 length: 15 amino acids. In nucleotides, the CDR3 is TGCGCCAGCAGCCCTGGAGTCCAGGGAGGAGATACGCAGTATTTT. This translates into CASSPGVQGGDTQYF.

A few counts support this clonotype. This CDR3 is CASSQGPGTQYF. The CDR3 DNA is TGTGCCAGCAGCCAAGGGCCCGGCACCCAGTACTTC. This rearrangement joins TRBV3-1 to TRBJ2-5, with D hard to call. The V end was cut by 1 base, the J end by 8 bases, with 8 bases between. Germline V gene lookup returns CDR1 LGHDT and CDR2 YNNKEL (reference sequence). CDR3 length: 12 residues.

This clonotype was observed a few times. This chain joins TRBV25-1 and TRBJ2-5, with unresolved D. Trimming took 2 bases from V and 5 from J, leaving 9 bases between them. The germline gives CDR1 MGHDK, CDR2 SYGVNS. The CDR3 length is 13 residues. The CDR3 nucleotides are TGTGCCAGCAGTGAAAGGGCCCCGGAGACCCAGTACTTC. Translated: CASSERAPETQYF.

This clonotype was counted a few times. The rearrangement joins TRBV20-1 to TRBJ2-7, with D tentatively TRBD1 (5 bases). The CDR3 is made up of 14 amino acids. Germline assignment: CDR1 DFQATT and CDR2 SNEGSKA (reference sequence). V shed 5 bases and J shed 7 bases, with 21 bases lying between them. The CDR3 DNA reads TGCAGTGCTTGGACGGGCCAAAAATCAGGGGAGCAGTACTTC. Translating it yields CSAWTGQKSGEQYF.

This sequence joins TRBV20-1 and TRBJ2-2; D is tentatively TRBD1 or TRBD2 (6 bases each). CDR1 is DFQATT, CDR2 SNEGSKA, per germline (reference sequence). Trimming left V 3 bases short and J 0 bases short, with 14 bases between. This CDR3 is 16 amino acids long. CDR3 DNA: TGCAGTGCTAGGGCTGGCGGGACAACGAACACCGGGGAGCTGTTTTTT. Residues: CSARAGGTTNTGELFF.

The V call is TRBV7-9, the J call TRBJ2-3; weak D call: TRBD1 (6 bases). CDR1 SEHNR and CDR2 FQNEAQ come from the germline V gene (reference sequence). CDR3 length: 16 residues. The ends were cut back, 5 bases at V and 2 bases at J, with 17 bases in the middle. CDR3 protein: CASSTGSGAITDTQYF. The CDR3 bases are TGTGCCAGCAGCACAGGTTCAGGGGCGATCACAGATACGCAGTATTTT.

The rearrangement uses TRBV5-1 and TRBJ2-7; 8 positions match TRBD2. Germline V lookup: CDR1 SGHRS, CDR2 YFSETQ. The CDR3 is made up of 17 amino acids. V dropped 0 bases and J dropped 7; count of bases not matched to a gene: 15. The chain's CDR3 is CASSLGRAGETRWEQYF. The CDR3 DNA is TGCGCCAGCAGCTTGGGTAGAGCGGGAGAAACAAGATGGGAGCAGTACTTC.

The chain carries TRBV24-1 and TRBJ2-4, with 8 bases that match TRBD1. The germline V gene encodes CDR1 KGHDR and CDR2 SFDVKD. This CDR3 is 13 amino acids long. Trimming took 6 bases from V and 8 from J; bases not matched to a gene: 5. The CDR3 DNA is TGTGCCACCAGTCAGGGGGCACGAGACATTCAGTACTTC. Translation: CATSQGARDIQYF.

This clonotype was counted only a few times. The V call is TRBV7-6, the J call TRBJ2-3, with TRBD1 as a possible D gene (5 bases). V gave up 5 bases and J gave up 2 bases, with 11 bases separating them. Germline CDR1 SGHVS, CDR2 FNYEAQ. The length of the CDR3 is 14 residues. The CDR3 bases are TGTGCCAGCAGCCTATACAGGTCCACAGATACGCAGTATTTT. The encoded protein is CASSLYRSTDTQYF.

V usage is TRBV12-3 or TRBV12-4 and J usage is TRBJ1-2, with 7 bases lining up with TRBD1. CDR3 length: 14 amino acids. J gave up 4 bases and V 5 bases, and 7 bases lay outside the gene matches. As DNA, the CDR3 is TGTGCCAGCAGTATAGTGGGACAGATCTATGGCTACACCTTC. As protein: CASSIVGQIYGYTF.

This clonotype was observed at least ten times. This chain links TRBV14 with TRBJ2-4; TRBD1 might be the D (6 bases). From germline, CDR1 is SGHDN and CDR2 FVKESK. The CDR3 sequence is 17 residues long. The V and J ends lost 0 bases and 0 bases respectively, with 12 bases between them. The CDR3 nucleotides read TGTGCCAGCAGCCAAGAAGGGGGAGCGGTAGCCAAAAACATTCAGTACTTC. This codes for CASSQEGGAVAKNIQYF.

This clonotype appeared many times. V and J are TRBV28 and TRBJ2-7, with 8 bases lining up with TRBD1. Germline V gene data show CDR1 as MDHEN and CDR2 as SYDVKM. V shed 4 bases and J 3 bases; nucleotides not matched to a gene: 5. CDR3 length: 14 residues. The CDR3 DNA is TGTGCCAGCAGTTGGCAGGGGGCTATCTACGAGCAGTACTTC. It translates to CASSWQGAIYEQYF.

This clonotype was seen many times. This chain joins TRBV6-1 and TRBJ1-1, with a possible D match to TRBD1 (6 bases). CDR1 is MNHNS, CDR2 SASEGT, per germline. CDR3 size: 15 residues. The germline V and J ends were trimmed by 6 bases and 2 bases, with 16 bases remaining between them. The CDR3 DNA reads as TGTGCCAGCAGCCAAATGCCCAGGGGAAACACTGAAGCTTTCTTT. Translating gives CASSQMPRGNTEAFF.

DNA for the CDR3: TGTGCCAGCAGTGTCACACTTTATGCTGGGGCCAACGTCCTGACTTTC. Its translation is CASSVTLYAGANVLTF. The chain has TRBV6-2 or TRBV6-3 and TRBJ2-6, with no clear D. The germline V and J ends were trimmed by 5 bases and 2 bases, with 13 bases remaining between them. The CDR3 is 16 residues long. The germline V gene encodes CDR1 MNHEY and CDR2 SVGEGT.